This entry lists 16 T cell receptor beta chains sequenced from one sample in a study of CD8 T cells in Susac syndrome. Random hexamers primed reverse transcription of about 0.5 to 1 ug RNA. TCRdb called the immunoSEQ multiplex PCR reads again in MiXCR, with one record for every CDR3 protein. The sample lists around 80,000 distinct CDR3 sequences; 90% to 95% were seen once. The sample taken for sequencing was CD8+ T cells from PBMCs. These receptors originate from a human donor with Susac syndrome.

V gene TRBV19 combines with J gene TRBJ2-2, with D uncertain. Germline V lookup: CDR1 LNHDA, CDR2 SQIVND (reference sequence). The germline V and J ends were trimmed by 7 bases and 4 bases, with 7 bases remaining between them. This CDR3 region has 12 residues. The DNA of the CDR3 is TGTGCCAGTACCAGAGCCACCGGGGAGCTGTTTTTT. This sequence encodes CASTRATGELFF.

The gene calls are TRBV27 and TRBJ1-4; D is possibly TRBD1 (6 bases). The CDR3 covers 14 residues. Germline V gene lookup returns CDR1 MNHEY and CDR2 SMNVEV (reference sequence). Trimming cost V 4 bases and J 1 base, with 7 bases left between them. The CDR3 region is CASSSRGTNEKLFF. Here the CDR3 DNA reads TGTGCCAGCAGTTCCAGGGGAACTAATGAAAAACTGTTTTTT.

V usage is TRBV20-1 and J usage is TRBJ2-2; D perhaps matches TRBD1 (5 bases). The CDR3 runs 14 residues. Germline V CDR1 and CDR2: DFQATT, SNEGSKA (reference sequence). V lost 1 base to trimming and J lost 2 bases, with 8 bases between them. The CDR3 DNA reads TGCAGTGCTAGAGTTCAGGGAAACACCGGGGAGCTGTTTTTT. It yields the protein CSARVQGNTGELFF.

The CDR3 DNA sequence: TGTGCCAGCAGCTTGAGGTCGGACACTGGCTACACCTTC. It encodes CASSLRSDTGYTF. This chain joins TRBV5-6 and TRBJ1-2; a weak D match, TRBD1 (5 bases). Deletions cut 1 base from V and 7 bases from J, with 11 bases between. Germline V gene data show CDR1 as SGHDT and CDR2 as YYEEEE. The length of the CDR3 is 13 residues.

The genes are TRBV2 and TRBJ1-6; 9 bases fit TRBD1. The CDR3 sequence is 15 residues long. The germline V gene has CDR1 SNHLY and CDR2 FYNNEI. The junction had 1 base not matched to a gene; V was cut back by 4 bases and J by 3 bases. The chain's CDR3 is CASSGQGGYNSPLHF. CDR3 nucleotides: TGTGCCAGCAGTGGACAGGGGGGCTATAATTCACCCCTCCACTTT.

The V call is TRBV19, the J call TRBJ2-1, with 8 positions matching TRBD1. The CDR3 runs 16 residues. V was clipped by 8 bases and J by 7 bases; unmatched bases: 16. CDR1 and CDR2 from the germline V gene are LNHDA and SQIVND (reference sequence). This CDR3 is CASHPRGTGHGNEQFF. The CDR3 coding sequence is TGTGCCAGTCATCCACGAGGGACAGGACATGGGAATGAGCAGTTCTTC.

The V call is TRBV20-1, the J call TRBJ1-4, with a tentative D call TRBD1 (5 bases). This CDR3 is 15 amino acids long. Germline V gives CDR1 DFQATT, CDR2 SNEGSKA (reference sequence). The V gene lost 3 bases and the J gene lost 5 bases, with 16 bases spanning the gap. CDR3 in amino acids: CSASKPGLLNEKLFF. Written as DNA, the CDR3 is TGCAGTGCTAGTAAGCCGGGACTGTTGAATGAAAAACTGTTTTTT.

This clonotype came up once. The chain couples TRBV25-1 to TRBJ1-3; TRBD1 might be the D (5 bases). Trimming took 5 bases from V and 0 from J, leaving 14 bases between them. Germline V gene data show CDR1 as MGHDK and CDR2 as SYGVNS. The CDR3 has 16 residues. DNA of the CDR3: TGTGCCAGCAGTTCCCGGTTCGGGACCTCTGGAAACACCATATATTTT. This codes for CASSSRFGTSGNTIYF.

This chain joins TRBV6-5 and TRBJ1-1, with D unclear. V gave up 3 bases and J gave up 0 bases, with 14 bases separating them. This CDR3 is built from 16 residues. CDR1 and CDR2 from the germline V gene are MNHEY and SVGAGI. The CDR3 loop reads CASSYLGRYMNTEAFF. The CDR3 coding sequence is TGTGCCAGCAGTTATCTTGGACGGTACATGAACACTGAAGCTTTCTTT.

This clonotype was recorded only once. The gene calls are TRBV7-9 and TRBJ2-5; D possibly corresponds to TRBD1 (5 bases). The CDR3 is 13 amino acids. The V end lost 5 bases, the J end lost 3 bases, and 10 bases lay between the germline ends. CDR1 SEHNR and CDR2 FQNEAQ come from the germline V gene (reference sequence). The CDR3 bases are TGTGCCAGCAGCAGGACAACCGAAGAGACCCAGTACTTC. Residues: CASSRTTEETQYF.

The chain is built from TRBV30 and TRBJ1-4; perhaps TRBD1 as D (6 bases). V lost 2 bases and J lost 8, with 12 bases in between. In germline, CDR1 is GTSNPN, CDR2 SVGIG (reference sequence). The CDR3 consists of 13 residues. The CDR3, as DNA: TGTGCCTGGAGTAGAGGGGGGGCAGAAAAACTGTTTTTT. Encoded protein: CAWSRGGAEKLFF.

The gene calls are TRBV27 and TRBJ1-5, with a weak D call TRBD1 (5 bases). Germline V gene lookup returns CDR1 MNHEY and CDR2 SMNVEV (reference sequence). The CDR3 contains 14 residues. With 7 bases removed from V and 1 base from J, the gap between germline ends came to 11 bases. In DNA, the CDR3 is TGTGCCAGCAACATCCAGGGAAGCAATCAGCCCCAGCATTTT. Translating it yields CASNIQGSNQPQHF.

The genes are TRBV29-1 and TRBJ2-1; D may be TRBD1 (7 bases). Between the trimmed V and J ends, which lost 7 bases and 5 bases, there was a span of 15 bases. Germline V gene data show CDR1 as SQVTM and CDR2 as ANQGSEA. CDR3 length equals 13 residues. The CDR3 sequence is CSGTQGRNNEQFF. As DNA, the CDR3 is TGCAGCGGTACACAGGGGAGGAACAATGAGCAGTTCTTC.

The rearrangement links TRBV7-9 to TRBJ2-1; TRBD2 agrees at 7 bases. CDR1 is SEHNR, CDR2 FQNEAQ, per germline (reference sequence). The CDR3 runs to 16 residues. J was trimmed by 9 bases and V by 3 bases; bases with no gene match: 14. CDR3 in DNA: TGTGCCAGCAGCTTGCCGACTAGCTCCCTCTTGGGTGAGCAGTTCTTC. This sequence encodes CASSLPTSSLLGEQFF.

CDR3 residues: CASSFRGEYGYTF. For the CDR3, the DNA is TGTGCCAGCAGTTTTCGGGGCGAATATGGCTACACCTTC. This rearrangement joins TRBV9 to TRBJ1-2; D may be TRBD1 (5 bases). Trimming removed 5 bases at V and 5 bases at J, with 13 bases between. The CDR3 spans 13 residues. The germline gives CDR1 SGDLS, CDR2 YYNGEE.

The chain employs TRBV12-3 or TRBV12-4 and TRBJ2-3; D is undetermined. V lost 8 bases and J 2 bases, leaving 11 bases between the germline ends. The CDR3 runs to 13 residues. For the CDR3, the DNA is TGTGCCAGCGCCGAGCTAAACACAGATACGCAGTATTTT. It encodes CASAELNTDTQYF.